This T cell receptor (beta chain) was identified in a study of cytomegalovirus exposure and HLA in healthy donors. Points from the study as a whole: An analysis that was carried out later associated 15,000 to 20,000 TCR beta sequences with HLA alleles at 0.05 false discovery rate. Generally TCR sequences proved uncommon, though certain public TCRs appeared in numerous donors.

In germline, CDR1 is GTSNPN, CDR2 SVGIG (reference sequence). Trimming took 7 bases from V and 5 from J, leaving 14 bases between them. The CDR3 spans 12 residues. All the people who gave samples were healthy bone marrow donors. On this clone itself: Antigen specificity is unknown.

In the PCR, 60 Vbeta and 13 Jbeta primers were used. Produced via immunoSEQ multiplex PCR; TCRdb's table is partial and in-frame only. The sample has 150,000 to 200,000 clones; more than 80% are singletons. Material: PBMCs. V is TRBV30 and J is TRBJ1-1; D is undetermined. This TCR was sampled from a boy aged 5-17 years in good health and CMV-seronegative. The CDR3 sequence: CASSIADTEAFF. Written as DNA, the CDR3 is TGTGCCTCTTCGATAGCAGATACTGAAGCTTTCTTT. Filled out from reference TRBV30 and TRBJ1-1, the complete variable domain reads SQTIHQWPATLVQPVGSPLSLECTVEGTSNPNLYWYRQAAGRGLQLLFYSVGIGQISSEVPQNLSASRPQDRQFILSSKKLLLSDSGFYLCASSIADTEAFFGQGTRLTVV.